One and the same sample provided the 23 T cell receptor beta chains below, sequenced in a study of blood T cells in healthy people across ages. With a J-beta primer mix and a sample-barcoded 5' primer, a second PCR ran roughly 6 to 11 cycles. TCRdb passed the 5' RACE reads through MiXCR, listing each CDR3 protein once. There are 1.5 million to 2 million distinct CDR3 sequences in the sample; just under 50% occur only once, and approximately 2% lies in the top ten. The sequencing sample was made of blood. The receptors were sampled from a woman between 35 and 50 years old in good health.

The chain employs TRBV27 and TRBJ2-5, with 9 bases matching TRBD1. CDR3 length equals 15 residues. The germline gives CDR1 MNHEY, CDR2 SMNVEV (reference sequence). V shed 3 bases, J shed 3 bases, and the junction held 5 bases outside the gene matches. The CDR3: CASSFGTGSEETQYF. The DNA for the CDR3 is TGTGCCAGCAGTTTCGGGACAGGGTCGGAAGAGACCCAGTACTTC.

The chain links TRBV20-1 to TRBJ1-2, with D perhaps TRBD1 (5 bases). This CDR3 region has 11 residues. The germline V and J ends were trimmed by 5 bases and 8 bases, with 12 bases remaining between them. Per the germline V gene, CDR1 is DFQATT and CDR2 is SNEGSKA (reference sequence). In nucleotides, the CDR3 is TGCAGTGCTGGGCAGGGCGACGGCTACACCTTC. Translation: CSAGQGDGYTF.

The table lists this clonotype with a count of one. The CDR3 DNA is TGCAGTGCTAGAGTTGTAGCGGGGGCCGCGACCTACAATGAGCAGTTCTTC. Translating gives CSARVVAGAATYNEQFF. This rearrangement joins TRBV20-1 to TRBJ2-1; 9 bases match TRBD2. V trimming: 1 base; J trimming: 2 bases; junction bases outside the gene matches: 9. The CDR3 is 17 amino acids. The germline gives CDR1 DFQATT, CDR2 SNEGSKA (reference sequence).

The chain combines TRBV6-2 or TRBV6-3 with TRBJ2-1; 7 nucleotides agree with TRBD2. The trim removed 8 bases at V and 5 bases at J, leaving 15 bases unmatched. The germline V gene encodes CDR1 MNHEY and CDR2 SVGEGT. This CDR3 is built from 16 residues. As DNA, the CDR3 is TGTGCCAGCGGATTTTGGACTAGTGTCAAGAACAATGAGCAGTTCTTC. It translates to CASGFWTSVKNNEQFF.

The V call is TRBV20-1, the J call TRBJ1-2; TRBD1 agrees at 10 bases. CDR3 length: 15 residues. Germline CDR1 reads DFQATT; CDR2 reads SNEGSKA (reference sequence). J was trimmed by 4 bases and V by 6 bases; bases with no gene match: 11. The CDR3 sequence is CSAGGDRGRGYGYTF. CDR3 coding DNA: TGCAGTGCAGGGGGGGACAGGGGCCGAGGCTATGGCTACACCTTC.

The chain has TRBV20-1 and TRBJ2-7; D possibly matches TRBD1 or TRBD2 (5 bases each). The CDR3 extends over 12 amino acids. Looked up from germline, CDR1 is DFQATT and CDR2 is SNEGSKA (reference sequence). The CDR3 DNA sequence: TGCAGCCCGGGACGGGATAACTACGAGCAGTACTTC. It translates to CSPGRDNYEQYF.

This chain joins TRBV20-1 and TRBJ2-5, with D possibly called TRBD1 or TRBD2 (5 bases each). Germline loops: CDR1 DFQATT, CDR2 SNEGSKA (reference sequence). Trimming removed 4 bases from V and 11 bases from J, with 23 bases in between. The CDR3 is made up of 14 amino acids. The CDR3 is CSAKVAGSVYEQYF. In DNA form, the CDR3 reads TGCAGTGCTAAGGTAGCAGGGAGCGTCTACGAACAGTACTTC.

This chain links TRBV20-1 with TRBJ2-7, with 11 bases identical to TRBD1. There are 13 residues in the CDR3. Unmatched junction bases numbered 5, after V lost 5 bases and J lost 5 bases. Per germline, CDR1 DFQATT and CDR2 SNEGSKA (reference sequence). This chain's CDR3 is CSAARTGGDEQYF. CDR3 bases: TGCAGTGCTGCCAGGACAGGGGGCGACGAGCAGTACTTC.

The chain uses TRBV12-3 or TRBV12-4 and TRBJ1-6; D is perhaps TRBD1 (5 bases). V lost 6 bases and J 6 bases, leaving 18 bases between the germline ends. The CDR3 has 16 residues. In DNA form, the CDR3 reads TGTGCCAGCAGAAAAAGACGGGGCCGCCTTAATTCACCCCTCCACTTT. Its protein is CASRKRRGRLNSPLHF.

The chain carries TRBV30 and TRBJ2-5; D unclear. Between the trimmed V and J ends, which lost 4 bases and 2 bases, there was a span of 17 bases. Germline CDR1 GTSNPN, CDR2 SVGIG (reference sequence). The CDR3 has 15 residues. The CDR3 nucleotides are TGTGCCTGGAAATCCATGGGCGAGGAACAAGAGACCCAGTACTTC. As protein: CAWKSMGEEQETQYF.

This rearrangement joins TRBV4-3 to TRBJ2-7; D unresolved. Trimming left V 3 bases short and J 2 bases short, with 14 bases between. CDR1 is LGHNA, CDR2 YSLEER, per germline. This CDR3 has 15 amino acids. The CDR3 DNA sequence: TGCGCCAGCAGCCAGTACACCGGGTCCCCCTACGAGCAGTACTTC. Translated, it gives CASSQYTGSPYEQYF.

A single count supports this clonotype. This chain uses TRBV25-1 with TRBJ1-2, with 7 bases aligning to TRBD1. V shed 1 base and J 5 bases; nucleotides not matched to a gene: 13. The CDR3 loop spans 17 amino acids. Germline loops: CDR1 MGHDK, CDR2 SYGVNS. CDR3 region: CASSESAQGGFGYGYTF. The CDR3 DNA reads as TGTGCCAGCAGTGAATCTGCTCAGGGGGGGTTTGGTTATGGCTACACCTTC.

J is TRBJ2-3 and V is TRBV5-5, with D possibly TRBD1 on 6 matching bases. CDR1 and CDR2 (germline): SGHKS, YYEKEE (reference sequence). Trimming removed 0 bases from V and 2 bases from J, with 13 bases in between. There are 16 residues in the CDR3. CDR3 sequence: CASSLAPTGSTDTQYF. In DNA, the CDR3 is TGTGCCAGCAGCTTGGCTCCTACAGGGTCCACAGATACGCAGTATTTT.

This clonotype was seen a few times. This chain joins TRBV7-2 and TRBJ2-5, with TRBD1 matching 8 bases. Per germline, CDR1 SGHTA and CDR2 FQGNSA. This CDR3 is built from 14 residues. The junction had 18 bases not matched to a gene; V was cut back by 10 bases and J by 11 bases. CDR3: CATTGQGSFSGQYF. DNA for the CDR3: TGTGCCACAACTGGACAGGGATCATTCAGTGGGCAGTACTTC.

The chain couples TRBV11-1 to TRBJ2-1; 11 bases align to TRBD1. The CDR3 has 15 residues. Trimming at V came to 5 bases and at J to 8 bases, leaving 8 bases not matched to a gene. CDR1 and CDR2 from the germline V gene are SGHAT and FQDESV (reference sequence). Here the CDR3 reads CASSQGQGARHEQFF. CDR3 DNA sequence: TGTGCCAGCAGCCAAGGACAGGGGGCAAGGCATGAGCAGTTCTTC.

This clonotype appeared a few times. The gene calls are TRBV29-1 and TRBJ1-2; no clear D gene. CDR1 SQVTM and CDR2 ANQGSEA come from the germline V gene. Trimming cost V 5 bases and J 4 bases, with 11 bases left between them. The CDR3 runs 12 residues. The CDR3, as DNA: TGCAGCGTTTCGCTTTCCCTCTATGGCTACACCTTC. Translation gives CSVSLSLYGYTF.

The chain has TRBV7-9 and TRBJ1-1; D unclear. Trimming shortened V by 2 bases and J by 7 bases, and 5 bases separated the two germline ends. Germline V gene sequence: CDR1 SEHNR, CDR2 FQNEAQ (reference sequence). This CDR3 is 11 amino acids long. CDR3 loop: CASSLSHEAFF. CDR3 coding DNA: TGTGCCAGCAGCTTATCCCATGAAGCTTTCTTT. The full variable domain, with the rest looked up from reference TRBV7-9 and TRBJ1-1, is DTGVSQNPRHKITKRGQNVTFRCDPISEHNRLYWYRQTLGQGPEFLTYFQNEAQLEKSRLLSDRFSAERPKGSFSTLEIQRTEQGDSAMYLCASSLSHEAFFGQGTRLTVV.

The table lists this clonotype with a few counts. The chain carries TRBV27 and TRBJ2-7; 9 nucleotides align to TRBD1. CDR1 MNHEY and CDR2 SMNVEV come from the germline V gene (reference sequence). The CDR3 covers 14 residues. Germline trimming cut 4 bases from V and 3 bases from J; bases unmatched to any gene: 4. For the CDR3, the DNA is TGTGCCAGCAGTTCACAGGGGGCCCTCTACGAGCAGTACTTC. Its protein product is CASSSQGALYEQYF.

V and J are TRBV6-5 and TRBJ2-3; no definite D call. The CDR3 consists of 14 residues. V shed 4 bases and J shed 7 bases, with 15 bases lying between them. Looked up from germline, CDR1 is MNHEY and CDR2 is SVGAGI. CDR3 sequence: CASSSDLLMHTQYF. CDR3 nucleotides: TGTGCCAGCAGTTCCGACCTACTAATGCATACGCAGTATTTT.

This clonotype was observed many times. The J gene is TRBJ2-5, the V gene TRBV6-1; 12 bases fit TRBD2. Germline loops: CDR1 MNHNS, CDR2 SASEGT. Trimming removed 2 bases from V and 5 bases from J; junction bases left unmatched: 3. CDR3 size: 15 residues. CDR3 coding DNA: TGTGCCAGCAGTGAACTAGCGGGGGGGCTGGAGACCCAGTACTTC. Protein: CASSELAGGLETQYF.

This chain joins TRBV5-1 and TRBJ2-2; tentative D call: TRBD1 (5 bases). Trimming stripped 4 bases from V and 4 bases from J, with 14 bases between. The CDR3 length is 15 residues. The germline V gene encodes CDR1 SGHRS and CDR2 YFSETQ. The CDR3 nucleotides are TGCGCCAGCAGCCGCGCAGGGTGGCCCACCGGGGAGCTGTTTTTT. Translation: CASSRAGWPTGELFF.

The chain is built from TRBV24-1 and TRBJ2-3, with TRBD2 matching over 12 bases. V lost 2 bases to trimming and J lost 11 bases; unmatched junction nucleotides: 10. Germline lookup yields CDR1 KGHDR and CDR2 SFDVKD. The CDR3 is made up of 16 amino acids. The CDR3 DNA reads TGTGCCACCAGTGATTCTGGACTAGCGGGGCTACTCCAGCAGTATTTT. Translated: CATSDSGLAGLLQQYF.

The chain uses TRBV10-3 and TRBJ2-4, with 8 bases matching TRBD2. V was pared by 3 bases and J by 8 bases, with 12 bases of the junction left unmatched. The germline V gene has CDR1 ENHRY and CDR2 SYGVKD. This CDR3 has 16 amino acids. CDR3 in DNA: TGTGCCATCAGTGATGGACTATCGGGGGGGGGAGACATTCAGTACTTC. Its translation is CAISDGLSGGGDIQYF.